The TCR beta chain described here comes from a study of cytomegalovirus exposure and HLA in healthy donors. Study conclusions and caveats: The majority of CMV-associated TCR beta chains were reported as apparently HLA-restricted in a later analysis.

PCR was performed using 60 Vbeta and 13 Jbeta primers. The protocol was immunoSEQ multiplex PCR, while the TCRdb copy is restricted to in-frame clones and leaves out a portion. The profile shows 150,000 to 200,000 clones, 78% of them singletons. This clone was recorded a few times. What it binds is not known. In germline, CDR1 is SGHDT, CDR2 YYEEEE. The CDR3 totals 14 residues. V lost 2 bases to trimming and J lost 5 bases; unmatched junction nucleotides: 4. Sequencing used PBMCs. This clonotype was obtained from a woman in her thirties in good health and CMV-seropositive. V and J are TRBV5-6 and TRBJ2-7; 10 bases are shared with TRBD2. For the CDR3, the DNA is TGTGCCAGCAGCTTTGGGCTAGCGGGAGACGAGCAGTACTTC. It translates to CASSFGLAGDEQYF.